The T cell receptor beta chain under discussion was sequenced for a study of blood T cell repertoires in COVID-19. Study at large: Samples of COVID-19 (acute and convalescent) were obtained from the United States, Italy and Spain. PBMCs, B-cell-depleted T cells, or T cells provided the cDNA or gDNA that made up the material.

Germline V lookup: CDR1 LNHDA, CDR2 SQIVND (reference sequence). The CDR3 covers 14 residues. The V end lost 3 bases, the J end lost 2 bases, and 10 bases lay between the germline ends. Original data processing: It was from reference gene primer amplification that nucleated cell counts were estimated. Method: immunoSEQ multiplex PCR; TCRdb's copy keeps in-frame clones and lacks some. Clone size and the V and J calls come from that table; the DNA yielded D and trimming. The sample lists approximately 220,000 clones, 84% occurring once. This clonotype was sampled from a woman aged 55-70 years who had recovered from COVID-19. The V and J genes are TRBV19 and TRBJ1-2, with D maybe TRBD1 (6 bases). The specimen sequenced was peripheral blood. The CDR3 bases are TGTGCCAGTAGTATCAGGGGACCCAACTATGGCTACACCTTC. This translates into CASSIRGPNYGYTF.